The rows below give T cell receptor beta chains drawn from one sample of a study of blood T cells in healthy people across ages. TCRdb processed the 5' RACE reads anew with MiXCR; each CDR3 protein has one entry. The data hold about 800,000 distinct CDR3 sequences, with 46% observed a single time. Sequencing was done on a sample of blood. The receptor set was obtained from a man older than 75 in good health. Each CDR3 is given with its conserved first and last residue. The D gene is left open where the match is weak. Some rows have no size entry. The others give once, few or many, or a class for an expanded clone.

j_call: TRBJ2-7; v_call: TRBV28; clone_size: few; d_call: NA; cdr3_aa: CASYATTYEQYF; cdr3_nt: TGTGCCAGCTATGCCACAACCTACGAGCAGTACTTC
j_call: TRBJ1-4; v_call: TRBV15; clone_size: NA; d_call: NA; cdr3_aa: CATSRVNEKLFF; cdr3_nt: TGTGCCACCAGCAGAGTAAACGAAAAACTGTTTTTT
j_call: TRBJ2-7; v_call: TRBV6-2/TRBV6-3; clone_size: few; d_call: NA; cdr3_aa: CASSPRGSREQYF; cdr3_nt: TGTGCCAGCAGTCCACGTGGTAGCCGCGAGCAGTACTTC
j_call: TRBJ2-7; v_call: TRBV20-1; clone_size: few; d_call: TRBD2; cdr3_aa: CSAMSGTSYEQYF; cdr3_nt: TGCAGTGCTATGAGCGGGACCTCCTACGAGCAGTACTTC
j_call: TRBJ2-3; v_call: TRBV7-3; clone_size: NA; d_call: NA; cdr3_aa: CASSLGQLSSTDTQYF; cdr3_nt: TGTGCCAGCAGCTTGGGACAACTGTCTAGCACAGATACGCAGTATTTT
j_call: TRBJ2-3; v_call: TRBV20-1; clone_size: NA; d_call: NA; cdr3_aa: CSATSTFADTQYF; cdr3_nt: TGCAGTGCTACATCAACCTTTGCGGATACGCAGTATTTT
j_call: TRBJ2-7; v_call: TRBV29-1; clone_size: many; d_call: NA; cdr3_aa: CSVGDTNSYEQYF; cdr3_nt: TGCAGCGTTGGGGACACTAACTCCTACGAGCAGTACTTC
j_call: TRBJ1-5; v_call: TRBV5-8; clone_size: NA; d_call: NA; cdr3_aa: CASSLAPGYSNQPQHF; cdr3_nt: TGTGCCAGCAGCTTGGCCCCAGGTTATAGCAATCAGCCCCAGCATTTT
j_call: TRBJ2-7; v_call: TRBV4-2; clone_size: few; d_call: NA; cdr3_aa: CASSQEMQGLYEQYF; cdr3_nt: TGTGCCAGCAGCCAAGAAATGCAGGGGCTCTACGAGCAGTACTTC
j_call: TRBJ1-5; v_call: TRBV20-1; clone_size: NA; d_call: NA; cdr3_aa: CSALQGNQPRHF; cdr3_nt: TGCAGTGCCCTTCAGGGAAATCAGCCCCGGCATTTT
j_call: TRBJ2-2; v_call: TRBV7-2; clone_size: NA; d_call: NA; cdr3_aa: CASRSSYVTGELFF; cdr3_nt: TGTGCCAGCAGGTCCAGCTATGTAACCGGGGAGCTGTTTTTT
j_call: TRBJ2-1; v_call: TRBV7-2; clone_size: NA; d_call: TRBD2; cdr3_aa: CASSLEGRGGAYNEQFF; cdr3_nt: TGTGCCAGCAGCTTAGAAGGGCGGGGGGGCGCCTACAATGAGCAGTTCTTC
j_call: TRBJ2-3; v_call: TRBV12-3/TRBV12-4; clone_size: once; d_call: NA; cdr3_aa: CAGSLRGSTDTQYF; cdr3_nt: TGTGCCGGCAGTTTACGGGGGAGCACAGATACGCAGTATTTT
j_call: TRBJ2-7; v_call: TRBV7-2; clone_size: NA; d_call: NA; cdr3_aa: CASRGVGAEQYF; cdr3_nt: TGTGCCAGCAGGGGAGTCGGCGCCGAGCAGTACTTC
j_call: TRBJ2-7; v_call: TRBV7-8; clone_size: many; d_call: NA; cdr3_aa: CASSSPRPLSSYEQYF; cdr3_nt: TGTGCCAGCAGCTCCCCCCGACCGCTAAGCTCCTACGAGCAGTACTTC
j_call: TRBJ2-7; v_call: TRBV7-8; clone_size: NA; d_call: TRBD1; cdr3_aa: CASSYGTGVNEQYF; cdr3_nt: TGTGCCAGCAGCTACGGGACAGGGGTCAACGAGCAGTACTTC